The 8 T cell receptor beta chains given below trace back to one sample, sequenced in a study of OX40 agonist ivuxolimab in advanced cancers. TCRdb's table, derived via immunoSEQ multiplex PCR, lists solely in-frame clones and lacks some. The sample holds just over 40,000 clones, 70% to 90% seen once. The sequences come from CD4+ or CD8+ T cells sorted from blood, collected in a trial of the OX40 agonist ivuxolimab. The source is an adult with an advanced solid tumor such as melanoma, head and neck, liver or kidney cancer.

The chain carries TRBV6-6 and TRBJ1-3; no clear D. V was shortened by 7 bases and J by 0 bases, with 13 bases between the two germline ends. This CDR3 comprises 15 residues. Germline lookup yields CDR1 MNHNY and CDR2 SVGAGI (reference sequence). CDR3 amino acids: CASTPRRSSGNTIYF. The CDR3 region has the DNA TGTGCCAGCACCCCAAGGAGGAGCTCTGGAAACACCATATATTTT.

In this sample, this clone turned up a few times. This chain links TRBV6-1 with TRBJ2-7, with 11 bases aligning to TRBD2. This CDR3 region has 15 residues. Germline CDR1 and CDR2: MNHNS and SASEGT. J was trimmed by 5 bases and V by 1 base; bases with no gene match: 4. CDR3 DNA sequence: TGTGCCAGCAGTGAAGGCACTAGCGGGGGCCACGAGCAGTACTTC. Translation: CASSEGTSGGHEQYF.

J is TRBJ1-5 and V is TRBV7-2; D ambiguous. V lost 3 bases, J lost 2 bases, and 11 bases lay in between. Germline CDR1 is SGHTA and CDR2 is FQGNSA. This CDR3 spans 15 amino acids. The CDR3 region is CASSLNIYGNQPQHF. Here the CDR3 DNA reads TGTGCCAGCAGCTTGAATATATACGGCAATCAGCCCCAGCATTTT.

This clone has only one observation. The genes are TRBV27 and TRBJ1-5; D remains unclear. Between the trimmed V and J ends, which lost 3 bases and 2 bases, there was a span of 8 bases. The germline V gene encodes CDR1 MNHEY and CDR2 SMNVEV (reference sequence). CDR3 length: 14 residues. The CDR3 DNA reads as TGTGCCAGCAGTTTCATAGGGCGCAATCAGCCCCAGCATTTT. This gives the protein CASSFIGRNQPQHF.

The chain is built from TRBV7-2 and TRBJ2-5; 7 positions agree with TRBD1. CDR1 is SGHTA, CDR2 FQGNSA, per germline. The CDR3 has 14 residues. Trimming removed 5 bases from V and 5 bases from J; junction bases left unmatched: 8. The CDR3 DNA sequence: TGTGCCAGCAGCGACCACAGGGGAGCGGAGACCCAGTACTTC. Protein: CASSDHRGAETQYF. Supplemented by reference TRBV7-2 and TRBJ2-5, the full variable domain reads GAGVSQSPSNKVTEKGKDVELRCDPISGHTALYWYRQSLGQGLEFLIYFQGNSAPDKSGLPSDRFSAERTGGSVSTLTIQRTQQEDSAVYLCASSDHRGAETQYFGPGTRLLVL.

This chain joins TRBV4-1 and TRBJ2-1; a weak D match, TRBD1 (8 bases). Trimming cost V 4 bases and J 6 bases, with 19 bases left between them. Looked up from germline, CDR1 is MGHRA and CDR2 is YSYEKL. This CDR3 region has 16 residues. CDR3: CASSLSGQGGANEQFF. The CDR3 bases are TGCGCCAGCAGCCTATCCGGACAGGGAGGGGCCAATGAGCAGTTCTTC.

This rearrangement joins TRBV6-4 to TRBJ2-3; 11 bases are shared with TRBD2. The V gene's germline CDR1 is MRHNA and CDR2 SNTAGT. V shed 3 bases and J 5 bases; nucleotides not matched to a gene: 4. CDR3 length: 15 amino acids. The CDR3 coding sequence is TGTGCCAGCAGTGAAACCCTAGCGGGAGGAGATACGCAGTATTTT. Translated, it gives CASSETLAGGDTQYF.

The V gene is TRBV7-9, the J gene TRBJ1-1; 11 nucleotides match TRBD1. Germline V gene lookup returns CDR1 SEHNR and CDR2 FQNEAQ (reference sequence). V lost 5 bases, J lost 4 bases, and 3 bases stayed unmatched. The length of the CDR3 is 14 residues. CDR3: CASSRGQGATEAFF. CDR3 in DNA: TGTGCCAGCAGCCGAGGACAGGGGGCCACTGAAGCTTTCTTT.